Each of the 31 T cell receptor beta chains below was sequenced from the same sample in a study of identical twins' blood T cells. TCRdb recomputed calls from the 5' RACE reads with MiXCR, one row per CDR3 protein. Of 300,000 to 450,000 distinct CDR3 sequences listed, about 28% were seen once; the top ten hold about 6.1%. The sequenced material came from PBMCs. The receptors were sampled from a woman aged 18-49 years in good health.

This clonotype was seen a handful of times. This sequence joins TRBV6-5 and TRBJ2-2; D call uncertain. Germline CDR1 MNHEY, CDR2 SVGAGI. V was clipped by 0 bases and J by 7 bases, with 15 bases between them. The CDR3 totals 16 residues. This CDR3 reads CASSYSRKQKGGELFF. The CDR3 nucleotides are TGTGCCAGCAGTTACTCGAGGAAACAGAAGGGCGGGGAGCTGTTTTTT.

Comment on this clonotype: An end of the junction differs from the germline gene, which may be a read error. The V call is TRBV20-1, the J call TRBJ1-1; possible D gene TRBD1, 6 bases. This CDR3 is 16 amino acids long. CDR1 is DFQATT, CDR2 SNEGSKA, per germline (reference sequence). The CDR3 DNA reads as TGCAGTGCTAGAGATGCGGGGGGCGGGGGAAACACTGGAGCTTTCTTT. It translates to CSARDAGGGGNTGAFF.

This clonotype was counted ten times or more. The gene calls are TRBV12-3 or TRBV12-4 and TRBJ1-6; D remains unclear. This CDR3 contains 12 residues. V lost 3 bases to trimming and J lost 9 bases, with 6 bases between them. The CDR3 spells CASSFEGSPLHF. In nucleotides, the CDR3 is TGTGCCAGCAGTTTTGAAGGTTCACCCCTCCACTTT.

Turning to this clonotype: One junction end does not reproduce the germline sequence, and a read error may be involved. The chain employs TRBV27 and TRBJ1-1; D unresolved. Germline CDR1 and CDR2: MNHEY and SMNVEV (reference sequence). This CDR3 comprises 14 residues. The CDR3 DNA reads as TGTGCCGGCAGTCCCGGGAAGGGTTGGCCTGAAGCTTTCTTT. Its translation: CAGSPGKGWPEAFF.

V is TRBV30 and J is TRBJ2-1, with D unresolved. V was pared by 4 bases and J by 6 bases, with 10 bases between. The CDR3 runs 12 residues. Germline CDR1 reads GTSNPN; CDR2 reads SVGIG (reference sequence). CDR3 in amino acids: CAWTAWGNEQFF. CDR3 in DNA: TGTGCCTGGACAGCCTGGGGCAATGAGCAGTTCTTC.

The CDR3 bases are TGTGCCAGCAGCTTGGGACAGCTCACAGATACGCAGTATTTT. Translation gives CASSLGQLTDTQYF. The V call is TRBV12-3 or TRBV12-4, the J call TRBJ2-3; 7 bases map to TRBD1. The CDR3 contains 14 residues. Trimming removed 6 bases from V and 2 bases from J; junction bases left unmatched: 5.

For this clonotype: Since a much larger clone is just one base distant, this may be a read error. The V call is TRBV2, the J call TRBJ1-1; no reliable D call. The CDR3 spans 12 residues. The germline gives CDR1 SNHLY, CDR2 FYNNEI. The CDR3 bases are TGTGCCGGCAGACACCGGGAAGCCAAAGCTTTCTTT. Its protein product is CAGRHREAKAFF.

This rearrangement joins TRBV21-1 to TRBJ2-1; the D segment call TRBD1 is taken from the table without a DNA check. TRBV21-1 is annotated as a pseudogene. The CDR3 has 13 amino acids. This chain's CDR3 is CAKHRQGGDEQFF. Here the CDR3 DNA reads TGTGCCAAGCACCGACAGGGGGGCGATGAGCAGTTCTTC.

This clonotype was observed at least ten times. V is TRBV20-1 and J is TRBJ1-1; 8 bases align to TRBD1. CDR3 length: 13 amino acids. From germline, CDR1 is DFQATT and CDR2 SNEGSKA (reference sequence). V gave up 0 bases and J gave up 3 bases; unmatched junction bases: 0. The CDR3 DNA reads as TGCAGTGCTAGAGACAGGGGGCACACTGAAGCTTTCTTT. Translated: CSARDRGHTEAFF.

This clonotype was detected only a few times. This chain links TRBV9 with TRBJ2-3; D uncertain. The CDR3 consists of 14 residues. In germline, CDR1 is SGDLS, CDR2 YYNGEE. Trimming shortened V by 4 bases and J by 4 bases, and 13 bases separated the two germline ends. CDR3 sequence (DNA): TGTGCCAGCAGCACCCCGGACGGCGCAGATACGCAGTATTTT. Its translation is CASSTPDGADTQYF.

Remarks on this clonotype: One end of the junction fails to match germline, which may point to a read error. In DNA, the CDR3 is TGCAGTGCTAGAGGGGGAGTTAGCAATCAGCACCAGCATTTT. Translating it yields CSARGGVSNQHQHF. The genes are TRBV20-1 and TRBJ1-5, with D unresolved. This CDR3 contains 14 residues. Germline assignment: CDR1 DFQATT and CDR2 SNEGSKA (reference sequence).

A single count supports this clonotype. The rearrangement joins TRBV20-1 to TRBJ2-2, with 10 bases aligning to TRBD1. Germline V gene lookup returns CDR1 DFQATT and CDR2 SNEGSKA (reference sequence). Unmatched junction bases numbered 7, after V lost 2 bases and J lost 4 bases. The CDR3 totals 16 residues. The CDR3 sequence is CSARSGQGLGTGELFF. CDR3 DNA: TGCAGTGCTAGATCGGGACAGGGGCTTGGCACCGGGGAGCTGTTTTTT.

This chain uses TRBV18 with TRBJ2-1; no reliable D call. Germline V gene data show CDR1 as KGHSH and CDR2 as LQKENI. The V and J ends lost 3 bases and 5 bases respectively, with 14 bases between them. This CDR3 contains 15 residues. This CDR3 reads CASSPGWGFDNEQFF. CDR3 DNA: TGTGCCAGCTCACCGGGTTGGGGATTTGACAATGAGCAGTTCTTC. Based on the CDR3 plus reference TRBV18 and TRBJ2-1, the full variable domain is NAGVMQNPRHLVRRRGQEARLRCSPMKGHSHVYWYRQLPEEGLKFMVYLQKENIIDESGMPKERFSAEFPKEGPSILRIQQVVRGDSAAYFCASSPGWGFDNEQFFGPGTRLTVL.

This clonotype was counted a few times. The chain couples TRBV5-1 to TRBJ1-2; D remains ambiguous. Trimming took off 0 bases at V and 4 bases at J, with 13 bases between the two ends. CDR1 and CDR2 (germline): SGHRS, YFSETQ. The CDR3 sequence is 15 residues long. The CDR3 DNA reads as TGCGCCAGCAGCTTGGACGGAAGTAACGCCTATGGCTACACCTTC. As protein: CASSLDGSNAYGYTF.

This clonotype was observed many times. V is TRBV7-8 and J is TRBJ1-1; the D is unclear. V lost 7 bases and J 3 bases, leaving 3 bases between the germline ends. CDR3 length: 10 residues. CDR1 is SGHVS and CDR2 is FQNEAQ in the germline V gene. The CDR3 bases are TGTGCCAGCACCCACACTGAAGCTTTCTTT. Its protein is CASTHTEAFF.

Regarding this clonotype: A single base separates this from a much larger clone, so it may be a read error. The rearrangement links TRBV29-1 to TRBJ1-2; 9 bases match TRBD1. Losses at the gene ends were 2 bases for V and 7 bases for J; bases not matched to a gene: 8. The germline V gene encodes CDR1 SQVTM and CDR2 ANQGSEA. This CDR3 spans 14 amino acids. Here the CDR3 reads CSVEYLGQGAGYTF. The CDR3, as DNA: TGCAGCGTTGAATATCTGGGACAGGGTGCTGGCTACACCTTC.

The table lists this clonotype with a count of one. One end of the junction varies from germline; a read error may be responsible. The gene calls are TRBV9 and TRBJ2-3; perhaps TRBD2 as D (5 bases). Looked up from germline, CDR1 is SGDLS and CDR2 is YYNGEE. The CDR3 is made up of 13 amino acids. The CDR3 DNA reads TGTACCAGCAGCCCCACTAGTTTAAATACGCAGTATTTT. Protein sequence: CTSSPTSLNTQYF.

Note on this clonotype: This may be a read error: a much more frequent sequence differs by one nucleotide. The V gene is TRBV29-1, the J gene TRBJ2-1; 10 bases align to TRBD2. CDR3 length equals 15 residues. The junction had 10 bases not matched to a gene; V was cut back by 5 bases and J by 6 bases. CDR1 and CDR2 (germline): SQVTM, ANQGSEA. The CDR3 DNA is TGCAGCGTTAAGTCTACTAGCGGGGAGTGCAATGAGCAGTTCTTC. Translating it yields CSVKSTSGECNEQFF.

The chain employs TRBV3-1 and TRBJ2-7; no clear D gene. V was cut by 5 bases and J by 9 bases, with 17 bases left in between. CDR3 size: 13 residues. Germline CDR1 reads LGHDT; CDR2 reads YNNKEL (reference sequence). The CDR3 is CASSFSTAAAQYF. In DNA, the CDR3 is TGTGCCAGCAGCTTCTCCACTGCTGCGGCGCAGTACTTC.

This clonotype appeared a few times. The chain has TRBV13 and TRBJ1-3; D is uncertain. Trimming stripped 6 bases from V and 0 bases from J, with 15 bases between. The V gene's germline CDR1 is PRHDT and CDR2 FYEKMQ (reference sequence). The CDR3 totals 16 residues. Here the CDR3 DNA reads TGTGCCAGCAGTCCTCTCGGCCGTACCTCTGGAAACACCATATATTTT. It translates to CASSPLGRTSGNTIYF.

The sample holds a few counts of this clonotype. V is TRBV11-2 and J is TRBJ1-6; D is possibly TRBD1 (5 bases). The CDR3 sequence is 16 residues long. The germline V and J ends were trimmed by 1 base and 9 bases, with 16 bases remaining between them. Per the germline V gene, CDR1 is SGHAT and CDR2 is FQNNGV. In DNA, the CDR3 is TGTGCCAGCAGCTTAGCCCTCGCCCAGGGAGGTTCACCCCTCCACTTT. It is translated as CASSLALAQGGSPLHF.

The chain is built from TRBV15 and TRBJ1-5; 7 bases match TRBD1. The V gene end was trimmed by 1 base and the J gene end by 7 bases; junction bases not matched to a gene: 4. The length of the CDR3 is 14 residues. Germline V gene data show CDR1 as LNHNV and CDR2 as YYDKDF (reference sequence). CDR3 nucleotides: TGTGCCACCAGCAGAGCGGGACAGCTACAGCCCCAGCATTTT. It translates to CATSRAGQLQPQHF.

The chain links TRBV6-5 to TRBJ1-1; D may be TRBD1 (5 bases). CDR1 and CDR2 (germline): MNHEY, SVGAGI. V gave up 5 bases and J gave up 11 bases, with 15 bases separating them. CDR3 length: 12 residues. CDR3: CASSGGARRAFF. The CDR3 region has the DNA TGTGCCAGCAGTGGAGGGGCTCGGAGGGCTTTCTTT.

The sample holds a few counts of this clonotype. This chain links TRBV20-1 with TRBJ1-5; 8 bases agree with TRBD1. This CDR3 region has 14 residues. J lost 3 bases, V lost 6 bases, and 7 bases had no gene match. In germline, CDR1 is DFQATT, CDR2 SNEGSKA (reference sequence). The CDR3 DNA reads TGCAGTGCGCCCACGGACAGGGTCAATCAGCCCCAGCATTTT. This gives the protein CSAPTDRVNQPQHF.

The V and J genes are TRBV7-3 and TRBJ1-1; D call uncertain. The ends were cut back, 3 bases at V and 6 bases at J, with 11 bases in the middle. This CDR3 is built from 13 residues. CDR1 and CDR2 (germline): SGHTA, FQGTGA. The CDR3 nucleotides are TGTGCCAGCAGCTTGGATGGGGTAGCTGAAGCTTTCTTT. It encodes CASSLDGVAEAFF.

Regarding this clonotype: The junction departs from the called germline gene at one end, perhaps through a read error. The chain is built from TRBV20-1 and TRBJ1-5, with D possibly matching TRBD1 (6 bases). The germline V gene has CDR1 DFQATT and CDR2 SNEGSKA (reference sequence). This CDR3 is 14 amino acids long. The CDR3 DNA sequence: TGCAGTGCTAGAATCTGGGGGCAGGGTCAGCCCCGGCATTTT. Residues: CSARIWGQGQPRHF.

This chain uses TRBV20-1 with TRBJ1-6; the D gene is possibly TRBD1 (5 bases). The CDR3 is 13 residues long. Trimming left V 3 bases short and J 6 bases short, with 9 bases between. Germline values: CDR1 DFQATT, CDR2 SNEGSKA (reference sequence). The CDR3 here is CSASKTANSPLHF. The CDR3 nucleotides are TGCAGTGCTAGTAAGACAGCTAATTCACCCCTCCACTTT.

CDR3 residues: CASTPGDLSGNTIYF. Written as DNA, the CDR3 is TGTGCCAGCACACCAGGCGATCTCTCTGGAAACACCATATATTTT. The chain joins TRBV6-1 to TRBJ1-3; D ambiguous. Looked up from germline, CDR1 is MNHNS and CDR2 is SASEGT. The V end was cut by 7 bases, the J end by 0 bases, with 13 bases between. The CDR3 is 15 residues long.

Worth noting for this clonotype: One end of the junction is discordant with germline, which a read error may explain. V is TRBV2 and J is TRBJ1-1; D possibly corresponds to TRBD1 (5 bases). The CDR3 has 14 amino acids. CDR1 and CDR2 (germline): SNHLY, FYNNEI. The CDR3 nucleotides are TGTGCCGGCAGTGACGAGGGGAAAAACACTGAAGCTTTCTTT. Translation gives CAGSDEGKNTEAFF.

Concerning this clonotype itself: A junction end diverges from the germline sequence, so it may reflect a read error. The chain employs TRBV29-1 and TRBJ2-1, with TRBD1 matching 10 bases. Germline loops: CDR1 SQVTM, CDR2 ANQGSEA. This CDR3 contains 13 residues. The CDR3 sequence is CNVDRGLYNEQFF. For the CDR3, the DNA is TGCAACGTTGACAGGGGGCTCTACAATGAGCAGTTCTTC.

This clonotype has just a few counts. This sequence joins TRBV10-3 and TRBJ1-6; the D gene is possibly TRBD1 (5 bases). Trimming left V 10 bases short and J 5 bases short, with 12 bases between. There are 13 residues in the CDR3. Germline values: CDR1 ENHRY, CDR2 SYGVKD. The CDR3 DNA sequence: TGTGCCACCTCGACAGAAAATAATTCACCCCTCCACTTT. This sequence encodes CATSTENNSPLHF.